These 4 T cell receptor beta chains share one sample of origin, sequenced in a study of blood T cell repertoires in COVID-19. Profiling relied on immunoSEQ multiplex PCR, and the TCRdb table lists in-frame clones only, not all of them. The repertoire holds a few hundred thousand clones, with about 82% as singletons. The source material was peripheral blood. These receptors were collected from a woman between 65 and 79 years old with COVID-19, enrolled during active disease.

The rearrangement links TRBV5-1 to TRBJ1-6; no clear D gene. The V end lost 0 bases, the J end lost 10 bases, and 14 bases lay between the germline ends. The CDR3 totals 15 residues. Germline V gene data show CDR1 as SGHRS and CDR2 as YFSETQ. CDR3 in amino acids: CASSLGQGSRSPLHF. CDR3 coding DNA: TGCGCCAGCAGCTTGGGGCAAGGGAGTCGGTCACCCCTCCACTTT.

This clone showed up just a few times. The genes are TRBV10-3 and TRBJ1-4; 9 bases match TRBD1. This CDR3 has 19 amino acids. From germline, CDR1 is ENHRY and CDR2 SYGVKD. V lost 0 bases to trimming and J lost 2 bases; unmatched junction nucleotides: 10. The CDR3 protein is CAISESRTGEGRTNEKLFF. CDR3 DNA sequence: TGTGCCATCAGTGAGTCCAGGACAGGGGAGGGACGCACTAATGAAAAACTGTTTTTT.

This sequence joins TRBV5-1 and TRBJ1-5, with a tentative D call TRBD1 (5 bases). The length of the CDR3 is 15 residues. V was clipped by 0 bases and J by 6 bases, with 13 bases between them. CDR1 and CDR2 from the germline V gene are SGHRS and YFSETQ. The DNA of the CDR3 is TGCGCCAGCAGCTTGGCTGGGGGGATCGGTCAGCCCCAGCATTTT. Translating it yields CASSLAGGIGQPQHF.

V usage is TRBV2 and J usage is TRBJ1-5; weak D call: TRBD1 (6 bases). With 6 bases removed from V and 4 bases from J, the gap between germline ends came to 10 bases. The CDR3 contains 13 residues. Germline V gene sequence: CDR1 SNHLY, CDR2 FYNNEI. The CDR3: CASSRQVNQPQHF. For the CDR3, the DNA is TGTGCCAGCAGCCGACAGGTTAATCAGCCCCAGCATTTT.